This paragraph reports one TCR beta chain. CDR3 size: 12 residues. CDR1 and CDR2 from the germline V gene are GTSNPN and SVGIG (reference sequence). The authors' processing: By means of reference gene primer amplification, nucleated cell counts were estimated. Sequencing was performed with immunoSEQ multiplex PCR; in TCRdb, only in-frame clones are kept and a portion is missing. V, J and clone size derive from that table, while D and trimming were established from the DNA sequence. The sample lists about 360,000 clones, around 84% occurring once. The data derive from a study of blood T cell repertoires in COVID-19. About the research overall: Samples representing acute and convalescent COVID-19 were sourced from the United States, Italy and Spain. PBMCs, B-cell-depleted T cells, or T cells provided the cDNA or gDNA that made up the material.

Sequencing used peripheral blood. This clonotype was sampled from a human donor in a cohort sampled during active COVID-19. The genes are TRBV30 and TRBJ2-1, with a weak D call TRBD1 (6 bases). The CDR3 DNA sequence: TGTGCTGGACAGAGCTCCTACAATGAGCAGTTCTTC. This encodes CAGQSSYNEQFF.